This TCR beta chain stems from a study of blood T cells in healthy people across ages. Through a sample-barcoded 5' primer and a J-beta primer mix, a second PCR was run for about 7 to 12 cycles. TCRdb fed the 5' RACE reads into MiXCR, producing one record per CDR3 protein. The sample records about 1.7 million distinct CDR3 sequences, roughly 30% being singletons. On this clonotype itself: Its antigen is as yet unknown.

Donors were healthy Caucasian individuals from Russia aged about 6 to 100. Total RNA amounts of at least 6 micrograms were extracted per sample. In germline, CDR1 is SGHDT, CDR2 YYEEEE. Trimming took 4 bases from V and 5 from J; bases not matched to a gene: 13. The CDR3 runs 17 residues. Whole-study results and caveats: Observed TCR beta diversity showed a strong correlation with the percentage of naive T cells as measured by flow cytometry. Higher diversity and more naive CD4+ cells were features of long-lived donors, compared to aged donors.

The sequenced sample consisted of blood. The receptor comes from a woman in her twenties or thirties in good health. V is TRBV5-6 and J is TRBJ2-7; 12 bases line up with TRBD2. The CDR3 nucleotides read TGTGCCAGCAGCGCAGACCTAGCGGGGGGGCCTCGGAACGAGCAGTACTTC. Amino acid sequence: CASSADLAGGPRNEQYF.